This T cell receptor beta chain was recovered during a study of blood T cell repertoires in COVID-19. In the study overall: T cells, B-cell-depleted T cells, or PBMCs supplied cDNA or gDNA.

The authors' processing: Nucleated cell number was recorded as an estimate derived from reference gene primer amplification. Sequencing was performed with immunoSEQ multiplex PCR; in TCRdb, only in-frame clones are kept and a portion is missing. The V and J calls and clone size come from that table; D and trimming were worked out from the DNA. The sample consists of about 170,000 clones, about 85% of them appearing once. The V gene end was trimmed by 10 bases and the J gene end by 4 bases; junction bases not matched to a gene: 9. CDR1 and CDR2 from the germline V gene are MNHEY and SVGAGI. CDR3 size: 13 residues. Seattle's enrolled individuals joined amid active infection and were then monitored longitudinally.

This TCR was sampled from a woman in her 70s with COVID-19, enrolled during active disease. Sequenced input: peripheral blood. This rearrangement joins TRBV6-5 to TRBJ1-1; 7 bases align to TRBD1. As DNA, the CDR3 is TGTGCCACCAGAGACAGGGTGGTCACTGAAGCTTTCTTT. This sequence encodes CATRDRVVTEAFF.